The 18 T cell receptor beta chains below come from one sample, sequenced in a study of coeliac disease. Only in-frame clones appear in the TCRdb table, and some are missing; sequencing was by immunoSEQ multiplex PCR. Seen here are 2,000 to 2,500 clones, about 70% observed once, and the top ten hold 13% to 15%. Sequencing used lymphocytes from the gut lamina propria. The origin of the receptors is a human donor without celiac disease.

This clone was seen a handful of times. The rearrangement joins TRBV5-4 to TRBJ2-7; TRBD2 is a possible D gene (6 bases). The CDR3 is 16 residues long. V was trimmed by 5 bases and J by 0 bases, leaving 18 bases between them. The germline V gene has CDR1 SGHNT and CDR2 YYREEE (reference sequence). As DNA, the CDR3 is TGTGCCAGCAGTCTGGAGGGCGGGGTATCCTCCTACGAGCAGTACTTC. Its protein is CASSLEGGVSSYEQYF.

The V and J genes are TRBV5-1 and TRBJ2-1; 8 nucleotides align to TRBD2. Germline CDR1 and CDR2: SGHRS and YFSETQ. V lost 6 bases to trimming and J lost 7 bases; unmatched junction nucleotides: 12. The CDR3 length is 15 residues. The CDR3 nucleotides read TGCGCCAGCACCCGGGGAGCGGGAGTGGATAATGAGCAGTTCTTC. It is translated as CASTRGAGVDNEQFF.

The rearrangement uses TRBV11-2 and TRBJ1-2; 7 bases fit TRBD1. Per germline, CDR1 SGHAT and CDR2 FQNNGV. J was trimmed by 4 bases and V by 5 bases; bases with no gene match: 10. The CDR3 runs 15 residues. The CDR3 is CASSPSRDSTYGYTF. The CDR3, as DNA: TGTGCCAGCAGCCCGTCTCGGGACAGTACCTATGGCTACACCTTC.

Concerning this clone itself: Other nucleotide sequences from this sample produce the same CDR3. This rearrangement joins TRBV27 to TRBJ1-2, with D maybe TRBD1 (5 bases). Germline V gene lookup returns CDR1 MNHEY and CDR2 SMNVEV (reference sequence). Trimming took 3 bases from V and 2 from J, leaving 7 bases between them. CDR3 length: 13 amino acids. The CDR3 spells CASSLGQNYGYTF. Here the CDR3 DNA reads TGTGCCAGCAGTTTGGGGCAGAACTATGGCTACACCTTC.

This clone was detected a few times. The genes are TRBV7-9 and TRBJ2-1, with D tentatively TRBD2 (5 bases). Trimming pared 5 bases from V and 8 bases from J, leaving 16 bases between. Germline assignment: CDR1 SEHNR and CDR2 FQNEAQ (reference sequence). The CDR3 spans 14 residues. This CDR3 reads CASSPRARGHEQFF. The DNA for the CDR3 is TGTGCCAGCAGCCCCCGGGCCCGAGGGCATGAGCAGTTCTTC. Full variable domain (remainder filled in from reference TRBV7-9 and TRBJ2-1): DTGVSQNPRHKITKRGQNVTFRCDPISEHNRLYWYRQTLGQGPEFLTYFQNEAQLEKSRLLSDRFSAERPKGSFSTLEIQRTEQGDSAMYLCASSPRARGHEQFFGPGTRLTVL.

This chain links TRBV6-6 with TRBJ2-1; D not resolved. Germline V gene lookup returns CDR1 MNHNY and CDR2 SVGAGI (reference sequence). Trimming pared 2 bases from V and 2 bases from J, leaving 4 bases between. The CDR3 has 13 amino acids. CDR3 coding DNA: TGTGCCAGCAGTTACGGAGCCTACAATGAGCAGTTCTTC. Translated, it gives CASSYGAYNEQFF.

The V gene is TRBV10-2, the J gene TRBJ1-3; no definite D call. This CDR3 comprises 14 residues. Germline values: CDR1 WSHSY, CDR2 SAAADI. The V end lost 7 bases, the J end lost 0 bases, and 10 bases lay between the germline ends. This CDR3 is CASKFSDSGNTIYF. In nucleotides, the CDR3 is TGCGCCAGCAAGTTCAGCGACTCTGGAAACACCATATATTTT.

This clone appeared a few times. The chain links TRBV29-1 to TRBJ2-1; D perhaps matches TRBD1 (5 bases). Germline CDR1 is SQVTM and CDR2 is ANQGSEA. The CDR3 length is 14 residues. Trimming pared 7 bases from V and 5 bases from J, leaving 18 bases between. In nucleotides, the CDR3 is TGCAGCGACCGCCAGGGCGGTCATGACAATGAGCAGTTCTTC. Protein sequence: CSDRQGGHDNEQFF.

V gene TRBV10-3 combines with J gene TRBJ2-6; maybe TRBD2 (6 bases). Between the trimmed V and J ends, which lost 2 bases and 2 bases, there was a span of 10 bases. Germline V gives CDR1 ENHRY, CDR2 SYGVKD. CDR3 length equals 16 residues. The CDR3 region has the DNA TGTGCCATCAGTGAGGGAGGGGTCACTGGGGCCAACGTCCTGACTTTC. This translates into CAISEGGVTGANVLTF.

This clone was found once. The CDR3 sequence: CASSSPTGPGTEAFF. The CDR3 DNA reads as TGTGCCAGCAGCTCACCCACAGGGCCCGGCACTGAAGCTTTCTTT. This rearrangement joins TRBV5-4 to TRBJ1-1; a possible D gene is TRBD1 (6 bases). Germline V gene sequence: CDR1 SGHNT, CDR2 YYREEE (reference sequence). The length of the CDR3 is 15 residues. The ends were cut back, 3 bases at V and 4 bases at J, with 16 bases in the middle.

This clone was observed once. The germline gene is not matched at one end of the junction; a read error may be the cause. The chain is built from TRBV15 and TRBJ2-5, with D perhaps matching TRBD2 (6 bases). The J call may be wrong; the DNA end is better matched by TRBJ2-7. Germline values: CDR1 LNHNV, CDR2 YYDKDF (reference sequence). CDR3 length: 14 amino acids. Here the CDR3 reads CATNRDGGAYEQYF. The DNA of the CDR3 is TGTGCCACCAACAGAGATGGAGGGGCCTACGAGCAGTACTTC.

The rearrangement links TRBV19 to TRBJ2-7; TRBD1 is a possible D gene (5 bases). This CDR3 comprises 14 residues. V dropped 3 bases and J dropped 5 bases, with 14 bases sitting between them. The germline gives CDR1 LNHDA, CDR2 SQIVND (reference sequence). CDR3 in amino acids: CASSIGQGNHEQYF. CDR3 in DNA: TGTGCCAGTAGTATCGGGCAGGGTAACCACGAGCAGTACTTC.

The gene calls are TRBV5-1 and TRBJ2-5; D is possibly TRBD2 (5 bases). The CDR3 is 13 amino acids. The germline CDR1 and CDR2 sequences are SGHRS and YFSETQ. V was clipped by 4 bases and J by 4 bases, with 11 bases between them. The CDR3 bases are TGCGCCAGCAGCCGGGAACTCGGAGAGACCCAGTACTTC. This sequence encodes CASSRELGETQYF. Full variable domain (remainder filled in from reference TRBV5-1 and TRBJ2-5): KAGVTQTPRYLIKTRGQQVTLSCSPISGHRSVSWYQQTPGQGLQFLFEYFSETQRNKGNFPGRFSGRQFSNSRSEMNVSTLELGDSALYLCASSRELGETQYFGPGTRLLVL.

This chain connects TRBV9 to TRBJ2-1; 11 bases are a match to TRBD2. Losses at the gene ends were 2 bases for V and 5 bases for J; bases not matched to a gene: 12. Germline loops: CDR1 SGDLS, CDR2 YYNGEE. This CDR3 contains 18 residues. Here the CDR3 DNA reads TGTGCCAGCAGCGTTAACCCTAGAACGACTAGCGGGGACAATGAGCAGTTCTTC. Translating gives CASSVNPRTTSGDNEQFF.

This clone turned up a few times. This rearrangement joins TRBV4-3 to TRBJ2-1; 9 bases map to TRBD1. This CDR3 spans 18 amino acids. Germline trimming cut 2 bases from V and 5 bases from J; bases unmatched to any gene: 13. Germline V lookup: CDR1 LGHNA, CDR2 YSLEER. For the CDR3, the DNA is TGCGCCAGCAGCCAAAGTGGCATGGCGGGACAGGGAAACAATGAGCAGTTCTTC. Translated, it gives CASSQSGMAGQGNNEQFF.

This sequence joins TRBV7-6 and TRBJ1-2, with unresolved D. The germline V gene has CDR1 SGHVS and CDR2 FNYEAQ. CDR3 length equals 16 residues. V lost 5 bases, J lost 4 bases, and 20 bases lay in between. CDR3 sequence: CASSLLVTRKTYGYTF. As DNA, the CDR3 is TGTGCCAGCAGCCTCCTTGTGACTCGAAAGACCTATGGCTACACCTTC.

Details on this clone: Other DNA sequences in this sample translate to the same CDR3. This chain joins TRBV27 and TRBJ1-2; no firm D call. This CDR3 spans 13 amino acids. CDR1 and CDR2 from the germline V gene are MNHEY and SMNVEV (reference sequence). Trimming removed 3 bases from V and 2 bases from J, with 7 bases in between. The CDR3 region is CASSLGLNYGYTF. CDR3 coding DNA: TGTGCCAGCAGTTTGGGCCTCAACTATGGCTACACCTTC.

The J gene is TRBJ1-2, the V gene TRBV5-8; D unclear. V was trimmed by 5 bases and J by 4 bases, leaving 27 bases between them. This CDR3 has 18 amino acids. Germline V gene sequence: CDR1 SGHTS, CDR2 YDEGEE. In DNA, the CDR3 is TGTGCCAGCAGTTTCCTTCCCAACCGGGAGGGAGGGATCTATGGCTACACCTTC. Protein product: CASSFLPNREGGIYGYTF.